This T cell receptor beta chain came from a study of blood T cell repertoires in COVID-19. Study as a whole: There were acute and convalescent COVID-19 samples, and they came from the United States, Italy and Spain.

Germline CDR1 is KGHSH and CDR2 is LQKENI. V lost 1 base, J lost 0 bases, and 11 bases stayed unmatched. The CDR3 spans 19 residues. This clone was seen a handful of times. The assay was immunoSEQ multiplex PCR, and TCRdb's table has in-frame clones only and misses some. The top ten clones hold about 4.2% of a sample with approximately 54,000 clones, around 84% of them seen once. V gene TRBV18 combines with J gene TRBJ1-3; TRBD1 matches at 8 bases. The clonotype comes from an elderly man with active COVID-19. Sequencing was carried out using peripheral blood. The CDR3 DNA reads TGTGCCAGCTCACCACGAACGACCGGACAGGGAACCTCTGGAAACACCATATATTTT. It is translated as CASSPRTTGQGTSGNTIYF.